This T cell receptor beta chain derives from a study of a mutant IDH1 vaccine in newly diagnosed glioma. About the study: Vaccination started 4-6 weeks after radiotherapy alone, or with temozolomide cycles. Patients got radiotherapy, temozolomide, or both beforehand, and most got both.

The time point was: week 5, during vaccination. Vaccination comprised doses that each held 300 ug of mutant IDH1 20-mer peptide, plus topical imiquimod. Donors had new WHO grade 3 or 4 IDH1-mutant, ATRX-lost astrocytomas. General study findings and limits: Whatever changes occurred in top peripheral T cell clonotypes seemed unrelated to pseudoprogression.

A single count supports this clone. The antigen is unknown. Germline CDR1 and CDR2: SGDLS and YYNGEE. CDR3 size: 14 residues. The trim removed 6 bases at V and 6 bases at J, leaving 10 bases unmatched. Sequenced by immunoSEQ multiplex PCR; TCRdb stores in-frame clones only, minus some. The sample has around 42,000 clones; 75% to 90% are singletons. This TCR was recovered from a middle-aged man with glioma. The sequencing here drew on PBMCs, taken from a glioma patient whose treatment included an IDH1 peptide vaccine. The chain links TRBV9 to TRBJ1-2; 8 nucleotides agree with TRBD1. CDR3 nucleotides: TGTGCCAGCACCTTGTTGGGACAGGCGGATGGCTACACCTTC. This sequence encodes CASTLLGQADGYTF.